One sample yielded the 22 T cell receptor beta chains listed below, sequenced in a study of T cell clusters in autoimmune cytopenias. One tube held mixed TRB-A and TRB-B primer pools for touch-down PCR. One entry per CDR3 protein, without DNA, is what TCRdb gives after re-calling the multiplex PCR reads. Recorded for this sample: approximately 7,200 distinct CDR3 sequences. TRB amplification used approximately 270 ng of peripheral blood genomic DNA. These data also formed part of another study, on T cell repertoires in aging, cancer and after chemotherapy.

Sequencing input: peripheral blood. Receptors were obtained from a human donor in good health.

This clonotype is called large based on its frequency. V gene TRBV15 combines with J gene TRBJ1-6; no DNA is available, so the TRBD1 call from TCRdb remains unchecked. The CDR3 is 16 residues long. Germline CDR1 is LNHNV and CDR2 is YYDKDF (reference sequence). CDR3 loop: CATSRDYGQGGSPLHF.

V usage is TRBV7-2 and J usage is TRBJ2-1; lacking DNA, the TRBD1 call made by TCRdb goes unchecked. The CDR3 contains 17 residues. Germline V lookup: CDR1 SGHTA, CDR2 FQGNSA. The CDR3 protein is CASSPGGVRSRTEEQFF.

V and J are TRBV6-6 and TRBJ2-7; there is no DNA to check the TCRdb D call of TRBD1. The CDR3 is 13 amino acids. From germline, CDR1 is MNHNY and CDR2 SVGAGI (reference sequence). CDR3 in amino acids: CASSSGQTAEQYF.

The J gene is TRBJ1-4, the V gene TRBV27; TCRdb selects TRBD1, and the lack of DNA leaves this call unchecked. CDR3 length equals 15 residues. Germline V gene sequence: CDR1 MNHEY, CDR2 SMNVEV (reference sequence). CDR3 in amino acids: CASSARTGGDEKLFF.

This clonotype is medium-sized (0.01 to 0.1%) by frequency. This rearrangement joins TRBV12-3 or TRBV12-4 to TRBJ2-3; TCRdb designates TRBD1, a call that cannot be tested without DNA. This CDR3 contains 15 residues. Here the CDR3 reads CASSFRARAADTQYF.

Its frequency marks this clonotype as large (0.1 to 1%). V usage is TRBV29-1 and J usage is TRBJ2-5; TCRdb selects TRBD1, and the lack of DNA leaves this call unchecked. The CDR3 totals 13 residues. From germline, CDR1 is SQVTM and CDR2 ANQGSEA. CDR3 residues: CSVGPRVQETQYF.

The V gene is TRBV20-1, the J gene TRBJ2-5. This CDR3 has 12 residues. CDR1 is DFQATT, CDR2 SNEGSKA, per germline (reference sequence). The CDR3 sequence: CSARWGPETQYF.

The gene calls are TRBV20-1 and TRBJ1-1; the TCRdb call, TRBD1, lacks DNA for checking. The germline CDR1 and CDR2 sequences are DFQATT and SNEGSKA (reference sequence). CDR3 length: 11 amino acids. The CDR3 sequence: CSASRATEAFF.

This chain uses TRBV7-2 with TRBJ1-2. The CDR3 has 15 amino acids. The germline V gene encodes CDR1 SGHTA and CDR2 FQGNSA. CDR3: CASSLGVSSRSGYTF. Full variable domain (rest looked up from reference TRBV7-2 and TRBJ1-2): GAGVSQSPSNKVTEKGKDVELRCDPISGHTALYWYRQSLGQGLEFLIYFQGNSAPDKSGLPSDRFSAERTGGSVSTLTIQRTQQEDSAVYLCASSLGVSSRSGYTFGSGTRLTVV.

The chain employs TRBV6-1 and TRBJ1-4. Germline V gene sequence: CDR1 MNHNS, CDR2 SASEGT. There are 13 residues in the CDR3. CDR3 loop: CASTRQIGEKLFF.

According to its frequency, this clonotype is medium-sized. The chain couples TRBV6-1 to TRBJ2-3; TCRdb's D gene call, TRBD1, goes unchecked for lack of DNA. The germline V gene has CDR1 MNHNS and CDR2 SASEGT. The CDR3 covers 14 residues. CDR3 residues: CASSVVGVTDTQYF.

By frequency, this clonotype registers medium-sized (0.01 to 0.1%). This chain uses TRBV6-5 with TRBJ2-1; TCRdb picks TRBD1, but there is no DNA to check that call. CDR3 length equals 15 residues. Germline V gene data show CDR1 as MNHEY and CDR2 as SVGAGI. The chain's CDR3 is CASSYSGQGMREQFF.

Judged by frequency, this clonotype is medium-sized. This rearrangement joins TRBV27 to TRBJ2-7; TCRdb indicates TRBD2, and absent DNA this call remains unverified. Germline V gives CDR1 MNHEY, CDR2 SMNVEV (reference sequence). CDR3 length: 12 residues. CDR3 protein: CASTGLAGEEYF.

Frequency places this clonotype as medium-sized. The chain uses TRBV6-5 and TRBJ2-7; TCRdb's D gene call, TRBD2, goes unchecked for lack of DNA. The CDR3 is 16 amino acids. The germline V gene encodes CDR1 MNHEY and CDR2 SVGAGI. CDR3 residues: CASRPGLAGGIYEQYF.

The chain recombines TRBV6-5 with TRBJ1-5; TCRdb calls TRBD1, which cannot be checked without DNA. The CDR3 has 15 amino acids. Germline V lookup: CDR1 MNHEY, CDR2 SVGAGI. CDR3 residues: CASSYQGASNQPQHF.

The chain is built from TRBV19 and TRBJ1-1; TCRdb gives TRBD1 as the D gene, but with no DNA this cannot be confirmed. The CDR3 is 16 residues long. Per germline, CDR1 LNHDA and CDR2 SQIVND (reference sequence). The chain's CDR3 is CASTAFTGTVNTEAFF.

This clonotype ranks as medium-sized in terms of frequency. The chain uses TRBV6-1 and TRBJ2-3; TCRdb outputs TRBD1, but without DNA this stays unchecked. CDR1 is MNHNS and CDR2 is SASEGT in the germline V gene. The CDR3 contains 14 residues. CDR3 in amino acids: CANAPGQGTDTQYF.

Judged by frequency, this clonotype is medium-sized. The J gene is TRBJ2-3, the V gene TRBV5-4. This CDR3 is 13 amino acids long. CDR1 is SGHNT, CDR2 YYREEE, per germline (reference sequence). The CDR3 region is CASSLSNTDTQYF.

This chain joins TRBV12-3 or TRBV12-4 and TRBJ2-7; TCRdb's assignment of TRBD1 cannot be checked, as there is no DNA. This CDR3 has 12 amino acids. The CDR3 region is CASSFGGGEQYF.

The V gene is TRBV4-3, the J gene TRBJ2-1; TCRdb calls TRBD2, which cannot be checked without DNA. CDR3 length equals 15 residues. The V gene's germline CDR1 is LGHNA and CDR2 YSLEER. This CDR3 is CASSQDSGSTGEQFF.

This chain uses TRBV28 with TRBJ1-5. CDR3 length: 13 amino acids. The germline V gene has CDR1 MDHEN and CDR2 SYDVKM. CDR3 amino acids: CASKELRHQPQHF.

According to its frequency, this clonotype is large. The CDR3: CSVDAPHTDTQYF. The chain combines TRBV29-1 with TRBJ2-3; TCRdb returns TRBD1, unconfirmable since there is no DNA. There are 13 residues in the CDR3. In germline, CDR1 is SQVTM, CDR2 ANQGSEA.